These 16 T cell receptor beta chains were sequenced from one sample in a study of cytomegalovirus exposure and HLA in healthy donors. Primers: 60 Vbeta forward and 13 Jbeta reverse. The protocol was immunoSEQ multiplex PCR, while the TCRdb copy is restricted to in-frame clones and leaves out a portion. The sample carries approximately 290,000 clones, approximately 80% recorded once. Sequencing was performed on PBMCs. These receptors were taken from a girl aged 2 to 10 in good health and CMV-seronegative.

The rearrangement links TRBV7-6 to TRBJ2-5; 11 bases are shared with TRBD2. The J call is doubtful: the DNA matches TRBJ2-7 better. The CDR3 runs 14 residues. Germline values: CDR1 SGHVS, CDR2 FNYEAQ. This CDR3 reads CASSGGTSGDEQYF. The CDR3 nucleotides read TGTGCCAGCAGCGGAGGGACTAGCGGAGACGAGCAGTACTTC.

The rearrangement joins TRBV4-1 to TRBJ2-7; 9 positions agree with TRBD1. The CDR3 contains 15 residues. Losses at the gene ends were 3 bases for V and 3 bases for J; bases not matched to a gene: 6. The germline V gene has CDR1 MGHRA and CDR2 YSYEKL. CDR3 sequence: CASSQTTGGSYEQYF. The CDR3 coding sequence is TGCGCCAGCAGCCAGACGACAGGGGGAAGCTACGAGCAGTACTTC.

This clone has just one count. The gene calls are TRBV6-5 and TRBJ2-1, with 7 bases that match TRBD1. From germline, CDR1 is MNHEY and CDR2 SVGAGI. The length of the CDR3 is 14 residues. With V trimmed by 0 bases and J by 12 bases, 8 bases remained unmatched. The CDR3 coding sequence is TGTGCCAGCAGTTACTCGAGTAGGGGGCGTCGGCAGTTCTTC. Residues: CASSYSSRGRRQFF.

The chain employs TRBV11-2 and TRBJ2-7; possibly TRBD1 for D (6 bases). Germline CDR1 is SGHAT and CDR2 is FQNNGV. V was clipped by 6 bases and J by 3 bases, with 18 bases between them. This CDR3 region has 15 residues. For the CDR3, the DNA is TGTGCCAGCAGGATAAGGAGTGGGGGCGGCTACGAGCAGTACTTC. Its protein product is CASRIRSGGGYEQYF.

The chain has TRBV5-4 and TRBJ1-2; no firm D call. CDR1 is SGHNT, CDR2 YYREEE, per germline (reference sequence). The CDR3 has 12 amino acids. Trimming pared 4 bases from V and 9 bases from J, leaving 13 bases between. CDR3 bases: TGTGCCAGCAGCGGTAATGCGAGGAGCTACACCTTC. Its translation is CASSGNARSYTF.

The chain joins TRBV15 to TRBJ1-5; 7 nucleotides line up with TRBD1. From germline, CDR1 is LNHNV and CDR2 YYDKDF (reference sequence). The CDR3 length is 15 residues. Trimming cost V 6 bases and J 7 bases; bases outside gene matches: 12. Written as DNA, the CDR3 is TGTGCCACCAGAGAGACAGGGACCGTCACCCAGCCCCAGCATTTT. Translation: CATRETGTVTQPQHF.

The CDR3 region is CASSEELVPTDTQYF. The DNA for the CDR3 is TGTGCCAGCAGTGAAGAACTAGTCCCCACAGATACGCAGTATTTT. The J gene is TRBJ2-3, the V gene TRBV6-1; a weak D match, TRBD2 (5 bases). CDR3 length: 15 residues. Trimming left V 1 base short and J 2 bases short, with 10 bases between. Germline loops: CDR1 MNHNS, CDR2 SASEGT.

CDR3 DNA sequence: TGTGCCATCAGGACGGGCTTACGGGGCGGGGAGCTGTTTTTT. Translating it yields CAIRTGLRGGELFF. The genes are TRBV10-3 and TRBJ2-2, with D possibly being TRBD2 (5 bases). Germline-derived CDR1 and CDR2 are ENHRY and SYGVKD. The CDR3 is 14 residues long. Trimming removed 6 bases from V and 7 bases from J, with 15 bases in between.

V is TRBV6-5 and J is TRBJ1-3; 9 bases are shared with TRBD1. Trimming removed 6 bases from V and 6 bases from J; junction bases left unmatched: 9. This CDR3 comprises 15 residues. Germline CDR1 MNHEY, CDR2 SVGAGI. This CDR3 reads CASRLTGQGINTIYF. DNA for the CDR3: TGTGCCAGCAGGTTGACAGGACAGGGGATAAACACCATATATTTT.

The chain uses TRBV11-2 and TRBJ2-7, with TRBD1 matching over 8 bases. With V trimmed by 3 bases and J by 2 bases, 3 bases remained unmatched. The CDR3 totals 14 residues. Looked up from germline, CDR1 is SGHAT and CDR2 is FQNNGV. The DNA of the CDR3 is TGTGCCAGCAGCTTCTACAGGGGGGCCTACGAGCAGTACTTC. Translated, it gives CASSFYRGAYEQYF.

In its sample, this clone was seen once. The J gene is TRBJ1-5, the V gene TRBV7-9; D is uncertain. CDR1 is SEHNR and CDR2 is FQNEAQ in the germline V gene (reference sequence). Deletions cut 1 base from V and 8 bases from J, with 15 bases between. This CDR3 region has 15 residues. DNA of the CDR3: TGTGCCAGCAGCTTAGGAAGGAGGCCTCTCGAGCCCCAGCATTTT. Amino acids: CASSLGRRPLEPQHF.

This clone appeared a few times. CDR3 sequence reads: CASSQSVSEQYF. In nucleotides, the CDR3 is TGTGCCAGCAGTCAATCCGTTAGCGAGCAGTACTTC. This chain connects TRBV6-6 to TRBJ2-7; D gene ambiguous. Germline CDR1 and CDR2: MNHNY and SVGAGI (reference sequence). The CDR3 consists of 12 residues. V was shortened by 5 bases and J by 6 bases, with 11 bases between the two germline ends.

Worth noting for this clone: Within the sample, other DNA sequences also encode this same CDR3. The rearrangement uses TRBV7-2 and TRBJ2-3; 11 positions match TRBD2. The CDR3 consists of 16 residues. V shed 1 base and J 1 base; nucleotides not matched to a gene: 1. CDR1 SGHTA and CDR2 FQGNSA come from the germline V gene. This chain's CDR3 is CASSLVAGGGTDTQYF. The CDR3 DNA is TGTGCCAGCAGCTTAGTAGCGGGGGGGGGCACAGATACGCAGTATTTT.

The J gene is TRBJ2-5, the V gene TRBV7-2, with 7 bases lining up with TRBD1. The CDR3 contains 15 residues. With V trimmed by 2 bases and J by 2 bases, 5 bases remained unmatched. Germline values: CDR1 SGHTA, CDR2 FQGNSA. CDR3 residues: CASSLNRGIQETQYF. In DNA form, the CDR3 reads TGTGCCAGCAGCTTAAACAGGGGCATACAAGAGACCCAGTACTTC. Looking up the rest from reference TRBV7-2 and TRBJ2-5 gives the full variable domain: GAGVSQSPSNKVTEKGKDVELRCDPISGHTALYWYRQSLGQGLEFLIYFQGNSAPDKSGLPSDRFSAERTGGSVSTLTIQRTQQEDSAVYLCASSLNRGIQETQYFGPGTRLLVL.

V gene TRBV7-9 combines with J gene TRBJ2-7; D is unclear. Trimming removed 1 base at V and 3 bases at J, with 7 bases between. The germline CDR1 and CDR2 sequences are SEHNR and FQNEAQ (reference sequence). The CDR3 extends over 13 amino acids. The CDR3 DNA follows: TGTGCCAGCAGCTTAGTAGTCGGCTACGAGCAGTACTTC. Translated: CASSLVVGYEQYF.

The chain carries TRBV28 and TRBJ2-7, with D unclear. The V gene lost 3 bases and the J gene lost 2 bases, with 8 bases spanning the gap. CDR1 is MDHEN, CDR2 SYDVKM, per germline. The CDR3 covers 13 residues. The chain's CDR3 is CASSLRFPYEQYF. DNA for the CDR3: TGTGCCAGCAGTTTGAGGTTTCCCTACGAGCAGTACTTC.